The 26 T cell receptor beta chains given below trace back to one sample, sequenced in a study of T-cell memory formation after mild COVID-19 (dated by TCRdb to the early 2020s). Libraries were built with 5' RACE. The sequencer was an Illumina NovaSeq 6000. TCRdb cleaned the public reads at Q25 with fastp, built clones with MiXCR and kept in-frame beta chains. Rows are unified per CDR3 protein, each entry keeping the most common DNA and genes. This sample lists some 450,000 distinct CDR3 sequences; roughly 20% were detected once. The top ten clones comprise roughly 8.4% of the sample. The sequenced sample was PBMCs or a T cell subset sorted from them (not recorded which). These receptor sequences come from an adult woman who had mild COVID-19 (a few samples of this study predate the infection). The sample titles of this study are shuffled in the database, so cell type and time point are left out; the donor was told from shared clones.

This clonotype appeared a few times. The V and J genes are TRBV6-5 and TRBJ2-6; D may be TRBD1 or TRBD2 (5 bases each). The CDR3 contains 15 residues. V was pared by 3 bases and J by 2 bases, with 8 bases between. CDR1 and CDR2 (germline): MNHEY, SVGAGI. The CDR3, as DNA: TGTGCCAGCAGTTATGGGGGAACTGGGGCCAACGTCCTGACTTTC. It yields the protein CASSYGGTGANVLTF.

V usage is TRBV5-1 and J usage is TRBJ1-2; D remains ambiguous. Germline V CDR1 and CDR2: SGHRS, YFSETQ. V was pared by 2 bases and J by 3 bases, with 14 bases between. The CDR3 length is 15 residues. The DNA of the CDR3 is TGCGCCAGCAGCTTATCGTTTAGTCAGGACTATGGCTACACCTTC. Translated: CASSLSFSQDYGYTF.

This clonotype was seen just once. This sequence joins TRBV6-1 and TRBJ1-2; D is possibly TRBD1 (6 bases). The V gene's germline CDR1 is MNHNS and CDR2 SASEGT. This CDR3 region has 14 residues. V shed 4 bases and J shed 4 bases, with 13 bases lying between them. The CDR3 DNA follows: TGTGCCAGCAGTGGCGGACAGAAACTCTATGGCTACACCTTC. It encodes CASSGGQKLYGYTF.

The chain is built from TRBV7-2 and TRBJ1-3; D is unresolved. In germline, CDR1 is SGHTA, CDR2 FQGNSA. Trimming stripped 2 bases from V and 8 bases from J, with 13 bases between. CDR3 length: 14 amino acids. The CDR3 DNA is TGTGCCAGCAGCTTACTATCTAGGGTGGACACCATATATTTT. Its protein is CASSLLSRVDTIYF.

The chain couples TRBV6-2 or TRBV6-3 to TRBJ2-7; 10 bases agree with TRBD1. V shed 4 bases, J shed 4 bases, and the junction held 10 bases outside the gene matches. The germline V gene encodes CDR1 MNHEY and CDR2 SVGEGT. This CDR3 comprises 16 residues. CDR3 in amino acids: CASSSPAQDRGYEQYF. CDR3 coding DNA: TGTGCCAGCAGTTCCCCCGCCCAGGACAGGGGGTACGAGCAGTACTTC.

This clonotype was seen more than once but under ten times. The V and J genes are TRBV29-1 and TRBJ2-1, with no clear D. The V gene lost 6 bases and the J gene lost 7 bases, with 13 bases spanning the gap. This CDR3 has 12 amino acids. The germline CDR1 and CDR2 sequences are SQVTM and ANQGSEA. In nucleotides, the CDR3 is TGCAGCGTGGTCCCTCCCGGGAATGAGCAGTTCTTC. It codes for CSVVPPGNEQFF.

This clonotype was counted ten times or more. The V call is TRBV7-2, the J call TRBJ1-3; D may be TRBD1 (5 bases). The germline V gene has CDR1 SGHTA and CDR2 FQGNSA. This CDR3 has 17 amino acids. V lost 1 base and J lost 0, with 13 bases in between. The CDR3 DNA reads TGTGCCAGCAGCTTAGTCTTTGGGGGGGACTCTGGAAACACCATATATTTT. Translated: CASSLVFGGDSGNTIYF.

V is TRBV29-1 and J is TRBJ2-3; D not resolved. The V gene lost 4 bases and the J gene lost 6 bases, with 11 bases spanning the gap. There are 12 residues in the CDR3. The germline V gene has CDR1 SQVTM and CDR2 ANQGSEA. The CDR3 region has the DNA TGCAGCGTTGCAGCTTCTGGGGATACGCAGTATTTT. Translated, it gives CSVAASGDTQYF.

The rearrangement joins TRBV12-3 or TRBV12-4 to TRBJ2-5; D unclear. V was clipped by 6 bases and J by 4 bases, with 15 bases between them. The CDR3 consists of 14 residues. CDR3 amino acids: CASRGTWEGETQYF. CDR3 bases: TGTGCCAGCAGAGGAACCTGGGAAGGAGAGACCCAGTACTTC.

This clonotype was detected a few times. The chain recombines TRBV15 with TRBJ2-7, with a tentative D call TRBD2 (7 bases). V lost 2 bases and J 2 bases, leaving 16 bases between the germline ends. The CDR3 length is 16 residues. CDR1 LNHNV and CDR2 YYDKDF come from the germline V gene (reference sequence). CDR3 DNA: TGTGCCACCAGCAGATCCCAGCGGGACATAACCTACGAGCAGTACTTC. Residues: CATSRSQRDITYEQYF.

The rearrangement joins TRBV7-3 to TRBJ2-5, with 12 bases that match TRBD2. Germline loops: CDR1 SGHTA, CDR2 FQGTGA. CDR3 length equals 15 residues. V was clipped by 4 bases and J by 5 bases; unmatched bases: 5. As DNA, the CDR3 is TGTGCCAGCAGCTCTTCTAGCGGGGGGGTGGAGACCCAGTACTTC. As protein: CASSSSSGGVETQYF.

The V gene is TRBV12-3 or TRBV12-4, the J gene TRBJ2-3, with 14 bases fitting TRBD2. The CDR3 spans 19 residues. Germline trimming cut 3 bases from V and 2 bases from J; bases unmatched to any gene: 10. Here the CDR3 reads CASSFEAGLAGELTDTQYF. The CDR3 DNA reads TGTGCCAGCAGTTTTGAGGCGGGACTAGCGGGGGAACTCACAGATACGCAGTATTTT.

The chain combines TRBV10-3 with TRBJ2-7, with D tentatively TRBD2 (5 bases). The CDR3 totals 16 residues. V lost 0 bases and J lost 2, with 14 bases in between. Germline V CDR1 and CDR2: ENHRY, SYGVKD. CDR3 sequence reads: CAISESIDGETYEQYF. Written as DNA, the CDR3 is TGTGCCATCAGTGAGTCTATCGATGGGGAGACCTACGAGCAGTACTTC.

The rearrangement links TRBV7-2 to TRBJ2-5; 11 bases agree with TRBD2. From germline, CDR1 is SGHTA and CDR2 FQGNSA. The CDR3 loop spans 16 amino acids. Germline trimming cut 3 bases from V and 5 bases from J; bases unmatched to any gene: 8. The CDR3 loop reads CASSFFGTSGSETQYF. The CDR3 DNA is TGTGCCAGCAGCTTTTTTGGAACTAGCGGGAGTGAGACCCAGTACTTC. Complete variable domain (other parts from reference TRBV7-2 and TRBJ2-5): GAGVSQSPSNKVTEKGKDVELRCDPISGHTALYWYRQSLGQGLEFLIYFQGNSAPDKSGLPSDRFSAERTGGSVSTLTIQRTQQEDSAVYLCASSFFGTSGSETQYFGPGTRLLVL.

The genes are TRBV7-9 and TRBJ2-2, with D possibly matching TRBD1 (6 bases). Germline V gives CDR1 SEHNR, CDR2 FQNEAQ (reference sequence). Trimming cost V 5 bases and J 5 bases, with 18 bases left between them. The CDR3 sequence is 16 residues long. The CDR3 nucleotides are TGTGCCAGCAGCCCCAGAACAGGGCAACAAACCGGGGAGCTGTTTTTT. Protein product: CASSPRTGQQTGELFF.

The chain joins TRBV29-1 to TRBJ1-5, with D possibly TRBD1 on 5 matching bases. Germline V gene data show CDR1 as SQVTM and CDR2 as ANQGSEA. Trimming stripped 3 bases from V and 7 bases from J, with 16 bases between. The CDR3 spans 14 residues. CDR3 amino acids: CSVEGGGVGQPQHF. The CDR3 DNA is TGCAGCGTTGAGGGTGGAGGGGTTGGGCAGCCCCAGCATTTT.

In this sample, this clonotype turned up a few times. The rearrangement links TRBV4-1 to TRBJ2-1; the match to TRBD2 covers 8 bases. V lost 5 bases to trimming and J lost 6 bases; unmatched junction nucleotides: 18. This CDR3 is built from 18 residues. In germline, CDR1 is MGHRA, CDR2 YSYEKL. The CDR3 reads CASSSPLREEPPGNEQFF. CDR3 DNA sequence: TGCGCCAGCAGCTCACCCTTGCGGGAGGAGCCCCCGGGCAATGAGCAGTTCTTC.

The chain joins TRBV3-1 to TRBJ1-1; D unclear. Germline-derived CDR1 and CDR2 are LGHDT and YNNKEL (reference sequence). The V end was cut by 3 bases, the J end by 4 bases, with 12 bases between. The CDR3 is 14 residues long. CDR3 nucleotides: TGTGCCAGCAGCCACCGGACGGTCGGCACTGAAGCTTTCTTT. Protein product: CASSHRTVGTEAFF.

The rearrangement links TRBV11-2 to TRBJ2-2; D not certain. Trimming removed 1 base from V and 7 bases from J, with 13 bases in between. CDR1 and CDR2 (germline): SGHAT, FQNNGV. This CDR3 comprises 15 residues. DNA of the CDR3: TGTGCCAGCAGCTTAGCTTTTGGTGGTGACGGGGAGCTGTTTTTT. This sequence encodes CASSLAFGGDGELFF.

This clonotype was seen more than once but under ten times. This chain connects TRBV20-1 to TRBJ2-7; 10 positions match TRBD2. This CDR3 has 15 residues. Germline assignment: CDR1 DFQATT and CDR2 SNEGSKA (reference sequence). J gave up 3 bases and V 0 bases, and 5 bases lay outside the gene matches. The CDR3 DNA follows: TGCAGTGCTAGAGATCAGACTAGCGGGTACTACGAGCAGTACTTC. It is translated as CSARDQTSGYYEQYF.

This chain connects TRBV18 to TRBJ1-4, with TRBD1 identical over 9 bases. The CDR3 totals 18 residues. Germline CDR1 is KGHSH and CDR2 is LQKENI. V lost 3 bases, J lost 0 bases, and 8 bases stayed unmatched. The CDR3, as DNA: TGTGCCAGCTCACCCACAGGGGGCCTCGTTGCAACTAATGAAAAACTGTTTTTT. Protein product: CASSPTGGLVATNEKLFF.

The chain joins TRBV24-1 to TRBJ2-3, with 7 bases identical to TRBD2. Trimming took 3 bases from V and 1 from J; bases not matched to a gene: 9. The germline gives CDR1 KGHDR, CDR2 SFDVKD. This CDR3 is 17 amino acids long. CDR3 nucleotide sequence: TGTGCCACCAGTGATCTACCCCAAGCGGGGCGCACAGATACGCAGTATTTT. Translation: CATSDLPQAGRTDTQYF.

This clonotype has a count of ten or more. The chain joins TRBV18 to TRBJ1-2; 7 nucleotides line up with TRBD1. This CDR3 comprises 13 residues. Unmatched junction bases numbered 6, after V lost 8 bases and J lost 3 bases. From germline, CDR1 is KGHSH and CDR2 LQKENI. The CDR3 nucleotides are TGTGCCAGCAGCCCCGGGACAGACTATGGCTACACCTTC. Its protein is CASSPGTDYGYTF.

This clonotype was recorded a few times. This rearrangement joins TRBV3-1 to TRBJ2-3; 8 bases agree with TRBD2. The CDR3 has 14 residues. V dropped 6 bases and J dropped 6; count of bases not matched to a gene: 8. Per germline, CDR1 LGHDT and CDR2 YNNKEL (reference sequence). In DNA, the CDR3 is TGTGCCAGCAGACGAGCGGGGGCCGGGGATACGCAGTATTTT. Amino acids: CASRRAGAGDTQYF.

The chain uses TRBV12-3 or TRBV12-4 and TRBJ1-2, with 10 nucleotides matching TRBD1. This CDR3 has 14 amino acids. V dropped 6 bases and J dropped 6; count of bases not matched to a gene: 7. CDR3 protein: CASRGTGESDGYTF. CDR3 in DNA: TGTGCCAGCAGGGGGACAGGGGAAAGCGATGGCTACACCTTC.

The V call is TRBV20-1, the J call TRBJ2-5; 7 bases match TRBD2. V shed 1 base and J 0 bases; nucleotides not matched to a gene: 5. This CDR3 has 15 residues. Per the germline V gene, CDR1 is DFQATT and CDR2 is SNEGSKA (reference sequence). In nucleotides, the CDR3 is TGCAGTGCTAGAGTGGATAGCGGGTACCAAGAGACCCAGTACTTC. It encodes CSARVDSGYQETQYF.